This T cell receptor (beta chain) was captured by sequencing in a study of shared clonotypes between healthy human individuals. Sequencing used immunoSEQ multiplex PCR; TCRdb keeps in-frame clones, though not all of them. Here the sample spans nearly 2 million clones, about 94% being singletons. Germline V gives CDR1 KGHSH, CDR2 LQKENI. Between the trimmed V and J ends, which lost 3 bases and 4 bases, there was a span of 13 bases. This CDR3 has 14 amino acids. Selected positively for CCR7 and CD45RO-negative, naive CD8 cells excluded terminally differentiated effector memory CD45RA+ cells. The receptor was isolated from a man aged 18 to 30 in good health. Sequencing used naive CD8+ T cells sorted from blood. V is TRBV18 and J is TRBJ2-7, with D possibly TRBD2 on 7 matching bases. The CDR3, as DNA: TGTGCCAGCTCACCCGAGGGGGGGTCTTACGAGCAGTACTTC. Translating gives CASSPEGGSYEQYF.